This T cell receptor beta chain is from a study of response to subunit inactivated influenza vaccine. Study-level results: The authors suggested that every seasonal influenza vaccination recruits few new T cells.

In the case of this clonotype: Its antigen is undetermined.

Per germline, CDR1 MDHEN and CDR2 SYDVKM. This CDR3 contains 19 residues. After removal of 7 bases from V and 2 bases from J, the junction contained 18 bases not matched to a gene. In TCRdb, the RT-PCR reads were re-called with MiXCR into one record per CDR3 protein. The table lists roughly 500,000 distinct CDR3 sequences, 15% to 20% of them singletons. The sequencing here drew on CD4+ T cells sorted from PBMCs, taken less than 30 months after vaccination. This TCR was sampled from a man aged 50 to 69 who received an inactivated influenza vaccine. The J gene is TRBJ2-3, the V gene TRBV28, with TRBD2 matching 10 bases. CDR3 protein: CASIPPFGAGGALTDTQYF. The DNA of the CDR3 is TGTGCCAGCATCCCTCCATTTGGAGCGGGGGGGGCCCTCACAGATACGCAGTATTTT.